These 8 T cell receptor beta chains were sequenced from one sample in a study of blood T cell repertoires in COVID-19. The data were produced by immunoSEQ multiplex PCR, yet TCRdb's version contains in-frame clones alone and is incomplete. This table holds some 220,000 clones, approximately 81% found once. The sample consisted of peripheral blood. These receptor sequences come from a man over 45 who had recovered from COVID-19.

This clone was found a few times. J is TRBJ2-5 and V is TRBV7-9; D gene ambiguous. From germline, CDR1 is SEHNR and CDR2 FQNEAQ (reference sequence). The CDR3 totals 12 residues. With 5 bases removed from V and 7 bases from J, the gap between germline ends came to 11 bases. For the CDR3, the DNA is TGTGCCAGCAGCGCCCAGAGGAGGACCCAGTACTTC. Protein: CASSAQRRTQYF.

The chain joins TRBV28 to TRBJ2-7; 8 bases match TRBD1. The CDR3 is 14 residues long. Germline V gene sequence: CDR1 MDHEN, CDR2 SYDVKM. The trim removed 7 bases at V and 3 bases at J, leaving 8 bases unmatched. The CDR3 here is CASNTGGTFYEQYF. Written as DNA, the CDR3 is TGTGCCAGCAACACAGGGGGGACCTTCTACGAGCAGTACTTC.

The gene calls are TRBV14 and TRBJ1-4; D is possibly TRBD1 (5 bases). The CDR3 has 13 residues. Trimming cost V 4 bases and J 8 bases, with 11 bases left between them. Per germline, CDR1 SGHDN and CDR2 FVKESK. CDR3 coding DNA: TGTGCCAGCAGCCCGAACTGGGGCGAAAAACTGTTTTTT. Its protein is CASSPNWGEKLFF.

This chain connects TRBV28 to TRBJ1-6; 7 nucleotides match TRBD1. This CDR3 is built from 17 residues. Trimming took 1 base from V and 7 from J; bases not matched to a gene: 10. The V gene's germline CDR1 is MDHEN and CDR2 SYDVKM. CDR3 in DNA: TGTGCCAGCAGTTTATCTGCGAGGGACAGAAAGAATTCACCCCTCCACTTT. This sequence encodes CASSLSARDRKNSPLHF.

The J gene is TRBJ1-2, the V gene TRBV3-1 (or the pseudogene TRBV3-2); TRBD1 aligns across 7 bases. V shed 5 bases, J shed 5 bases, and the junction held 2 bases outside the gene matches. Germline V lookup: CDR1 LGHDT, CDR2 YNNKEL (reference sequence). This CDR3 is built from 12 residues. The CDR3, as DNA: TGTGCCAGCAGCGACAGGGTATATGGCTACACCTTC. Translating gives CASSDRVYGYTF.

This clone was detected only once. J is TRBJ1-2 and V is TRBV5-6; TRBD1 aligns across 8 bases. Per the germline V gene, CDR1 is SGHDT and CDR2 is YYEEEE. With 2 bases clipped from V and 0 bases from J, the junction kept 6 bases outside the gene matches. The length of the CDR3 is 16 residues. CDR3 amino acids: CASSLLQGASNYGYTF. The CDR3 DNA reads as TGTGCCAGCAGCTTATTGCAGGGGGCTTCTAACTATGGCTACACCTTC.

The chain couples TRBV9 to TRBJ2-7; D is unresolved. V lost 0 bases, J lost 0 bases, and 7 bases lay in between. The CDR3 is 14 amino acids. Germline V gene sequence: CDR1 SGDLS, CDR2 YYNGEE. The CDR3 nucleotides are TGTGCCAGCAGCGTAGGCGGATCCTCCTACGAGCAGTACTTC. It is translated as CASSVGGSSYEQYF. The full variable domain, completed using reference TRBV9 and TRBJ2-7, is DSGVTQTPKHLITATGQRVTLRCSPRSGDLSVYWYQQSLDQGLQFLIQYYNGEERAKGNILERFSAQQFPDLHSELNLSSLELGDSALYFCASSVGGSSYEQYFGPGTRLTVT.

V gene TRBV18 combines with J gene TRBJ1-1; 7 positions match TRBD1. Germline assignment: CDR1 KGHSH and CDR2 LQKENI. The V and J ends lost 1 base and 0 bases, in that order; junction bases with no gene match: 2. CDR3 length: 15 residues. The CDR3 reads CASSPQTGLNTEAFF. CDR3 nucleotides: TGTGCCAGCTCACCACAGACAGGGCTGAACACTGAAGCTTTCTTT.